The 30 T cell receptor beta chains given below trace back to one sample, sequenced in a study of post-analysis software for immune sequencing data. General study points: When patients were compared with controls, 4 or 5 TRBV segments were more frequent, TRBV5-6, TRBV5-1 and TRBV20-1 among them.

The antigens for these receptors are not known. Prepared libraries of TCR beta cDNA carried unique molecular identifiers. TCRdb processed the PCR reads anew with MiXCR; each CDR3 protein has one entry. Seen here are fewer than 900,000 distinct CDR3 sequences, around 46% observed once, and the top ten hold approximately 4.4%. Sample: blood. The receptors derive from a girl under 18 with multiple sclerosis.

V usage is TRBV5-1 and J usage is TRBJ2-1; 9 nucleotides match TRBD1. With 0 bases clipped from V and 7 bases from J, the junction kept 2 bases outside the gene matches. CDR3 size: 14 residues. CDR1 SGHRS and CDR2 YFSETQ come from the germline V gene. CDR3 amino acids: CASSLGQGENEQFF. The CDR3 DNA follows: TGCGCCAGCAGCTTGGGACAGGGGGAGAATGAGCAGTTCTTC. The full variable domain, rest sourced from reference TRBV5-1 and TRBJ2-1, is KAGVTQTPRYLIKTRGQQVTLSCSPISGHRSVSWYQQTPGQGLQFLFEYFSETQRNKGNFPGRFSGRQFSNSRSEMNVSTLELGDSALYLCASSLGQGENEQFFGPGTRLTVL.

The genes are TRBV12-3 or TRBV12-4 and TRBJ1-1; 7 bases agree with TRBD1. The CDR3 is 19 residues long. Losses at the gene ends were 2 bases for V and 8 bases for J; bases not matched to a gene: 23. CDR3 sequence (DNA): TGTGCCAGCAGTTTAAGGGGGGAGACAGGGACATCCACCTTACGGGAAGCTTTCTTT. Translation: CASSLRGETGTSTLREAFF.

The chain recombines TRBV5-5 with TRBJ2-7, with a weak D call TRBD1 (6 bases). The CDR3 covers 16 residues. Germline V gene lookup returns CDR1 SGHKS and CDR2 YYEKEE (reference sequence). The ends were cut back, 4 bases at V and 0 bases at J, with 17 bases in the middle. CDR3 region: CASSHKQGPSSYEQYF. DNA of the CDR3: TGTGCCAGCAGCCATAAGCAGGGGCCGAGCTCCTACGAGCAGTACTTC.

This clonotype came up a few times. V and J are TRBV29-1 and TRBJ2-2; TRBD1 matches 9 bases. Per the germline V gene, CDR1 is SQVTM and CDR2 is ANQGSEA. Trimming removed 4 bases from V and 5 bases from J; junction bases left unmatched: 2. CDR3 size: 13 residues. In DNA form, the CDR3 reads TGCAGCGTTGGGGACAGGGTTACCGGGGAGCTGTTTTTT. Protein product: CSVGDRVTGELFF.

The gene calls are TRBV5-1 and TRBJ1-2, with D perhaps matching TRBD1 (5 bases). Germline values: CDR1 SGHRS, CDR2 YFSETQ. V was pared by 1 base and J by 0 bases, with 13 bases between. This CDR3 is 16 amino acids long. The CDR3, as DNA: TGCGCCAGCAGCTTGAGTGGGGGGGAAACTAACTATGGCTACACCTTC. Protein: CASSLSGGETNYGYTF. Looking up the rest from reference TRBV5-1 and TRBJ1-2 gives the full variable domain: KAGVTQTPRYLIKTRGQQVTLSCSPISGHRSVSWYQQTPGQGLQFLFEYFSETQRNKGNFPGRFSGRQFSNSRSEMNVSTLELGDSALYLCASSLSGGETNYGYTFGSGTRLTVV.

This clonotype was picked up a small number of times. The rearrangement uses TRBV28 and TRBJ2-5; 8 positions agree with TRBD1. The germline CDR1 and CDR2 sequences are MDHEN and SYDVKM. The CDR3 spans 14 residues. J was trimmed by 6 bases and V by 4 bases; bases with no gene match: 7. CDR3 nucleotides: TGTGCCAGCAGTTCCCATGACAGGGGAAAGACCCAGTACTTC. Its translation is CASSSHDRGKTQYF.

The chain couples TRBV20-1 to TRBJ2-5; TRBD1 matches at 7 bases. In germline, CDR1 is DFQATT, CDR2 SNEGSKA (reference sequence). With V trimmed by 5 bases and J by 2 bases, 11 bases remained unmatched. CDR3 length: 15 residues. CDR3 coding DNA: TGCAGTGCTGCTCAGGGGGAGAGACAGCAAGAGACCCAGTACTTC. Translating gives CSAAQGERQQETQYF.

In this sample, this clonotype turned up a few times. V is TRBV11-3 and J is TRBJ2-1; D assignment may be TRBD1 or TRBD2 (6 bases each). The V and J ends lost 6 bases and 5 bases respectively, with 26 bases between them. Germline CDR1 reads SGHNT; CDR2 reads YENEEA. The CDR3 consists of 18 residues. The CDR3 loop is CASRIGGRPPRNNNEQFF. The CDR3 coding sequence is TGTGCCAGCAGAATAGGGGGGAGGCCTCCTCGAAATAACAATGAGCAGTTCTTC.

The table lists this clonotype with a few counts. The V call is TRBV7-3, the J call TRBJ1-2; the D is unclear. Germline lookup yields CDR1 SGHTA and CDR2 FQGTGA. This CDR3 region has 11 residues. V was pared by 1 base and J by 7 bases, with 4 bases between. CDR3 residues: CASSLSGGYTF. The CDR3 DNA sequence: TGTGCCAGCAGCTTAAGCGGTGGCTACACCTTC. Full variable domain (outside the CDR3, taken from reference TRBV7-3 and TRBJ1-2): GAGVSQTPSNKVTEKGKYVELRCDPISGHTALYWYRQSLGQGPEFLIYFQGTGAADDSGLPNDRFFAVRPEGSVSTLKIQRTERGDSAVYLCASSLSGGYTFGSGTRLTVV.

This clonotype appeared a few times. The V and J genes are TRBV30 and TRBJ1-2; 7 bases match TRBD1. The germline CDR1 and CDR2 sequences are GTSNPN and SVGIG (reference sequence). V lost 8 bases to trimming and J lost 8 bases; unmatched junction nucleotides: 8. The CDR3 runs to 11 residues. The CDR3 sequence is CALTGTVGYTF. The CDR3 coding sequence is TGTGCCCTAACCGGGACAGTCGGCTACACCTTC.

Concerning this clonotype: At one boundary the junction diverges from the germline segment, which might be a read error. The V and J genes are TRBV10-3 and TRBJ2-5, with 8 bases fitting TRBD2. Germline V gives CDR1 ENHRY, CDR2 SYGVKD. The CDR3 totals 14 residues. The DNA for the CDR3 is TGTACCATCAGTAAAGCGGGAGCGGTCGAGACCCAGTACTTC. Translating gives CTISKAGAVETQYF.

The CDR3 here is CASNPQAYQETQYF. The CDR3 coding sequence is TGTGCCAGCAATCCCCAGGCGTACCAAGAGACCCAGTACTTC. This sequence joins TRBV7-9 and TRBJ2-5; D not certain. The CDR3 is 14 amino acids. V lost 7 bases to trimming and J lost 0 bases, with 12 bases between them. CDR1 is SEHNR, CDR2 FQNEAQ, per germline (reference sequence).

The chain has TRBV7-9 and TRBJ2-7; D is perhaps TRBD2 (7 bases). Germline loops: CDR1 SEHNR, CDR2 FQNEAQ (reference sequence). The CDR3 extends over 14 amino acids. V was trimmed by 4 bases and J by 3 bases, leaving 13 bases between them. The CDR3 sequence is CASSSGRGHYEQYF. Here the CDR3 DNA reads TGTGCCAGCAGCTCTGGGCGGGGGCACTACGAGCAGTACTTC.

This chain joins TRBV19 and TRBJ2-7, with 8 nucleotides matching TRBD2. CDR1 and CDR2 (germline): LNHDA, SQIVND (reference sequence). Germline trimming cut 1 base from V and 3 bases from J; bases unmatched to any gene: 5. The CDR3 consists of 15 residues. The CDR3 bases are TGTGCCAGTAGTATAGGGACTAGCCAAAACTACGAGCAGTACTTC. Translating gives CASSIGTSQNYEQYF.

This clonotype was observed many times. Germline is not matched at one junction end, which may reflect a read error. The chain is built from TRBV20-1 and TRBJ2-5; 13 nucleotides agree with TRBD2. Per germline, CDR1 DFQATT and CDR2 SNEGSKA (reference sequence). The CDR3 runs to 13 residues. This chain's CDR3 is CSARLAGGETQYF. In DNA form, the CDR3 reads TGCAGCGCTAGACTAGCGGGAGGAGAGACCCAGTACTTC.

As for this clonotype: One end of the junction is discordant with germline, which a read error may explain. V usage is TRBV5-1 and J usage is TRBJ2-6, with D perhaps matching TRBD1 (5 bases). Germline loops: CDR1 SGHRS, CDR2 YFSETQ. The CDR3 spans 15 residues. Written as DNA, the CDR3 is TGCGCCAGCAGCTTGGCCCCAGCTGGGGCCAACGCCCTGACTTTC. Its protein product is CASSLAPAGANALTF.

This chain joins TRBV11-2 and TRBJ2-3; 9 bases match TRBD2. The V gene's germline CDR1 is SGHAT and CDR2 FQNNGV. The CDR3 covers 17 residues. V was clipped by 1 base and J by 0 bases; unmatched bases: 5. The chain's CDR3 is CASSLGLADPSTDTQYF. The CDR3 region has the DNA TGTGCCAGCAGCTTAGGACTAGCGGATCCTAGCACAGATACGCAGTATTTT.

This rearrangement joins TRBV7-6 to TRBJ2-6; 7 bases match TRBD2. Germline V gene data show CDR1 as SGHVS and CDR2 as FNYEAQ. V gave up 6 bases and J gave up 0 bases; unmatched junction bases: 11. The CDR3 length is 18 residues. CDR3 nucleotides: TGTGCCAGCAGTGTGGTGCCTGCGGGAGTCTCTGGGGCCAACGTCCTGACTTTC. It specifies CASSVVPAGVSGANVLTF.

About this clonotype: Since the CDR3 does not end with the conserved phenylalanine or tryptophan, this likely comes from a read error. The chain recombines TRBV7-2 with TRBJ1-1; 8 bases match TRBD1. Per germline, CDR1 SGHTA and CDR2 FQGNSA. V trimming: 2 bases; J trimming: 2 bases; junction bases outside the gene matches: 7. The length of the CDR3 is 16 residues. The CDR3 DNA is TGTGCCAGCAGCTTACCCAACCAGGGGGCTAACACTGAAGCTTTCTCT. It codes for CASSLPNQGANTEAFS.

This chain uses TRBV15 with TRBJ2-4, with 7 bases matching TRBD1. Germline loops: CDR1 LNHNV, CDR2 YYDKDF (reference sequence). The trim removed 0 bases at V and 6 bases at J, leaving 11 bases unmatched. The CDR3 contains 17 residues. The CDR3 sequence: CATSRDNRRQGGNIQYF. In DNA form, the CDR3 reads TGTGCCACCAGCAGAGATAATAGGAGACAGGGTGGAAACATTCAGTACTTC.

The sample holds one count of this clonotype. The gene calls are TRBV7-9 and TRBJ2-5; perhaps TRBD2 as D (6 bases). Germline CDR1 SEHNR, CDR2 FQNEAQ (reference sequence). The CDR3 totals 16 residues. V was cut by 5 bases and J by 0 bases, with 16 bases left in between. The CDR3 DNA sequence: TGTGCCAGCAGCCTAGGGGATAGCGGCTACCAAGAGACCCAGTACTTC. Protein product: CASSLGDSGYQETQYF. Supplemented by reference TRBV7-9 and TRBJ2-5, the full variable domain reads DTGVSQNPRHKITKRGQNVTFRCDPISEHNRLYWYRQTLGQGPEFLTYFQNEAQLEKSRLLSDRFSAERPKGSFSTLEIQRTEQGDSAMYLCASSLGDSGYQETQYFGPGTRLLVL.

CDR3 DNA sequence: TGTGCCACCAGTGATGCGGGAGTGCCGGATACGCAGTATTTT. Encoded protein: CATSDAGVPDTQYF. V is TRBV24-1 and J is TRBJ2-3, with 7 bases that match TRBD2. The germline V gene has CDR1 KGHDR and CDR2 SFDVKD. This CDR3 spans 14 amino acids. After removal of 3 bases from V and 6 bases from J, the junction contained 5 bases not matched to a gene.

This sequence joins TRBV4-2 and TRBJ2-5; D call uncertain. Trimming took 0 bases from V and 3 from J, leaving 5 bases between them. The length of the CDR3 is 13 residues. Germline loops: CDR1 LGHNA, CDR2 YNFKEQ. The CDR3 region is CASSQDEEETQYF. Here the CDR3 DNA reads TGTGCCAGCAGCCAAGACGAGGAAGAGACCCAGTACTTC.

The V gene is TRBV5-1, the J gene TRBJ2-1, with D perhaps TRBD1 or TRBD2 (5 bases each). The germline gives CDR1 SGHRS, CDR2 YFSETQ. Trimming took off 0 bases at V and 7 bases at J, with 8 bases between the two ends. The CDR3 sequence is 13 residues long. CDR3 amino acids: CASSLDGANEQFF. The CDR3 DNA reads TGCGCCAGCAGCTTGGACGGGGCTAATGAGCAGTTCTTC.

The rearrangement uses TRBV10-3 and TRBJ1-2; a possible D gene is TRBD1 (5 bases). This CDR3 is built from 14 residues. The V gene's germline CDR1 is ENHRY and CDR2 SYGVKD. The V and J ends lost 11 bases and 7 bases respectively, with 23 bases between them. DNA for the CDR3: TGTGCCGCCGCAAAGGACGGTGCCCAGGGTGGCTACACCTTC. It specifies CAAAKDGAQGGYTF.

With respect to this clonotype: A read error may account for a junction end that differs from germline. CDR3 sequence reads: CASMKGFSGNIIYF. The CDR3 coding sequence is TGTGCCAGCATGAAGGGGTTCTCTGGAAACATCATATATTTT. The chain employs TRBV28 and TRBJ1-3; TRBD1 might be the D (5 bases). This CDR3 spans 14 amino acids. CDR1 and CDR2 from the germline V gene are MDHEN and SYDVKM.

The genes are TRBV20-1 and TRBJ2-1; TRBD1 is a possible D gene (5 bases). In germline, CDR1 is DFQATT, CDR2 SNEGSKA (reference sequence). V lost 5 bases to trimming and J lost 9 bases, with 5 bases between them. The CDR3 contains 9 residues. CDR3 DNA: TGCAGTGCTGGGGCTGAGCAGTTCTTC. Translated: CSAGAEQFF.

This sequence joins TRBV20-1 and TRBJ1-1, with D perhaps TRBD1 (5 bases). The V end was cut by 1 base, the J end by 6 bases, with 12 bases between. There are 13 residues in the CDR3. Germline V gives CDR1 DFQATT, CDR2 SNEGSKA (reference sequence). The CDR3 protein is CSARGQFLPEAFF. In nucleotides, the CDR3 is TGCAGTGCTAGAGGACAGTTCCTCCCTGAAGCTTTCTTT.

This clonotype was counted a few times. The chain uses TRBV29-1 and TRBJ2-5, with D possibly called TRBD1 or TRBD2 (5 bases each). The CDR3 spans 15 residues. Trimming pared 3 bases from V and 2 bases from J, leaving 16 bases between. CDR1 and CDR2 (germline): SQVTM, ANQGSEA. The CDR3, as DNA: TGCAGCGTTGAGGGGGTAACAGACTCTCAAGAGACCCAGTACTTC. This translates into CSVEGVTDSQETQYF.

V and J are TRBV20-1 and TRBJ2-7; the D gene could be TRBD1 or TRBD2 (5 bases each). This CDR3 has 12 amino acids. V was shortened by 3 bases and J by 9 bases, with 15 bases between the two germline ends. From germline, CDR1 is DFQATT and CDR2 SNEGSKA (reference sequence). The CDR3 DNA is TGCAGTGCTAGTGAATGGGGGAGTGGGCAGTACTTC. It specifies CSASEWGSGQYF.